This entry features one T cell receptor beta chain sequence. These data originate in a study of blood T cell repertoires in COVID-19. Study details: Donors in the United States, Italy and Spain gave samples during acute or convalescent COVID-19. T cells, B-cell-depleted T cells, or PBMCs provided the cDNA or gDNA that served as material.

The V gene's germline CDR1 is MNHEY and CDR2 SVGAGI. The CDR3 spans 15 residues. V was pared by 0 bases and J by 5 bases, with 3 bases of the junction left unmatched. Original data processing: Reference gene primers were amplified, and this amplification served to estimate nucleated cell counts. The repertoire was sequenced with immunoSEQ multiplex PCR; TCRdb's copy has only in-frame clones and lacks some. The V and J calls and clone size are taken from that table; D and trimming were inferred from the DNA. Of some 120,000 clones listed, 80% to 90% are singletons. The sequencing sample was made of peripheral blood. The TCR originated in a human donor in a cohort sampled during active COVID-19. The rearrangement joins TRBV6-5 to TRBJ2-5, with TRBD1 matching 10 bases. The DNA of the CDR3 is TGTGCCAGCAGTTACTCGACAGGGGGCCGGGAGACCCAGTACTTC. As protein: CASSYSTGGRETQYF.